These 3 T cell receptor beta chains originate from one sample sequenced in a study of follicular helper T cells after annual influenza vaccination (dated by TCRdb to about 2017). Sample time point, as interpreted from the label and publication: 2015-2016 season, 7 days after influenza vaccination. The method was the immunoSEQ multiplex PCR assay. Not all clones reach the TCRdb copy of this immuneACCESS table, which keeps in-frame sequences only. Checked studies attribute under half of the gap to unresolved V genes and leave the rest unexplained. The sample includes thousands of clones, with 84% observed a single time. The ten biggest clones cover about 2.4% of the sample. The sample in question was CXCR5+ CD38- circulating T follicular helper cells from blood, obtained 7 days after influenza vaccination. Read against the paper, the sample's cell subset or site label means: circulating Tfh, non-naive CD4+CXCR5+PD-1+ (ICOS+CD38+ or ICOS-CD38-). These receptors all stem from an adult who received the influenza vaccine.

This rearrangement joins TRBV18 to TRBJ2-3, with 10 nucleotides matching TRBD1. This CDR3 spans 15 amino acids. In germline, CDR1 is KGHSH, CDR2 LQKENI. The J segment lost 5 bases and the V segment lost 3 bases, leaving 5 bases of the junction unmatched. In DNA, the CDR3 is TGTGCCAGCTCACCGGGACAGGGGAGTAAAGATACGCAGTATTTT. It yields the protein CASSPGQGSKDTQYF.

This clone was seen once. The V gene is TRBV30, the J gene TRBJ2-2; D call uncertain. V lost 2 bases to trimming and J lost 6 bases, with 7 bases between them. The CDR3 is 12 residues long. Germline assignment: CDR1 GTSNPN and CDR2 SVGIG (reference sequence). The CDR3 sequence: CAWSFVAGELFF. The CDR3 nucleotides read TGTGCCTGGAGTTTTGTCGCCGGGGAGCTGTTTTTT.

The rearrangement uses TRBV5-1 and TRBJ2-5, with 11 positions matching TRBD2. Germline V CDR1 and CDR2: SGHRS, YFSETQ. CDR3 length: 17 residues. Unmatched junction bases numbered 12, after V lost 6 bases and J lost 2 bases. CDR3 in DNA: TGCGCCAGCACCCAGGTGGGTGCTAGCGGGGGGCAAGAGACCCAGTACTTC. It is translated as CASTQVGASGGQETQYF.